This T cell receptor beta chain stems from a study of T cells in Graves' hyperthyroidism and ophthalmopathy. This CDR3 region has 15 residues. V was clipped by 6 bases and J by 1 base, with 15 bases between them. What was amplified from RNA transcripts were TCR beta CDR3 regions. When the TCR CDR3 underwent first-round RT-PCR, the HTBI primer set was used. TCRdb itself ran the multiplex PCR reads through MiXCR, one entry per CDR3 protein. The data show approximately 870,000 distinct CDR3 sequences, approximately 40% seen once. This sequence was found in a man between 18 and 35 years old with Graves' hyperthyroidism. Sequencing input: blood. V usage is TRBV12-3 or TRBV12-4 and J usage is TRBJ2-5, with TRBD2 as a possible D gene (5 bases). The CDR3 protein is CASRPTGLAQETQYF. DNA for the CDR3: TGTGCCAGCAGACCGACTGGACTGGCCCAAGAGACCCAGTACTTC.